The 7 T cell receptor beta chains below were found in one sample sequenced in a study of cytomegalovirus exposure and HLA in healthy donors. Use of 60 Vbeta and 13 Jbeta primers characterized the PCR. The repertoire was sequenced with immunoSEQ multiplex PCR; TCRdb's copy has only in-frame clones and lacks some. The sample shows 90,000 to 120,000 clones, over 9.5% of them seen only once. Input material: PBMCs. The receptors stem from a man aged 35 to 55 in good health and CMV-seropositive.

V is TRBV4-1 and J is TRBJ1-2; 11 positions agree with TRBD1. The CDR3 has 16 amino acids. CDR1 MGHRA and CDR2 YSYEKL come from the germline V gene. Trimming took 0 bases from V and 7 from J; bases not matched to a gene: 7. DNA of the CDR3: TGCGCCAGCAGCCAAGATAGTGGGACAGGGGGTGTTGGCTACACCTTC. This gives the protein CASSQDSGTGGVGYTF.

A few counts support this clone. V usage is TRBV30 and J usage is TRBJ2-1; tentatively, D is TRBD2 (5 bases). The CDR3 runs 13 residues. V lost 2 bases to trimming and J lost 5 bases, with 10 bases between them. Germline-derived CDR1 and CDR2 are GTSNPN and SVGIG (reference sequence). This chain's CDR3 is CAWSITRDNEQFF. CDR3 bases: TGTGCCTGGAGTATCACTAGAGACAATGAGCAGTTCTTC. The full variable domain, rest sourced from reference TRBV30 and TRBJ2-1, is SQTIHQWPATLVQPVGSPLSLECTVEGTSNPNLYWYRQAAGRGLQLLFYSVGIGQISSEVPQNLSASRPQDRQFILSSKKLLLSDSGFYLCAWSITRDNEQFFGPGTRLTVL.

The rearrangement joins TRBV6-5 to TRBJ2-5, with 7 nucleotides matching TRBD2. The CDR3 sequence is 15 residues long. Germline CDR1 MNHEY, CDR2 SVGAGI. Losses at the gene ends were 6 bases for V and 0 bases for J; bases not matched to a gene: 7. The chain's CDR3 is CASRPLGGHQETQYF. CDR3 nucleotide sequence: TGTGCCAGCAGGCCCTTGGGAGGGCACCAAGAGACCCAGTACTTC.

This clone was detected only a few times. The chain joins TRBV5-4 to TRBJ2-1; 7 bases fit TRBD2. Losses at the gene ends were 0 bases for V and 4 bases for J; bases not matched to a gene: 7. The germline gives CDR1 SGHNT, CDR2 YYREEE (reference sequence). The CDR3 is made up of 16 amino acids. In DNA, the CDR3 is TGTGCCAGCAGCTTGGTTTCGGCTAGCGGTTACAATGAGCAGTTCTTC. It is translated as CASSLVSASGYNEQFF.

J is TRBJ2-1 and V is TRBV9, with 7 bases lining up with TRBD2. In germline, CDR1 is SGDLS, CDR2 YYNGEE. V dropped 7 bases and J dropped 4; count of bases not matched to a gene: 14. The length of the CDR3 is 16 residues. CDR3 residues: CASSQRAAGEYNEQFF. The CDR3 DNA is TGTGCCAGCTCTCAAAGGGCGGCGGGGGAATACAATGAGCAGTTCTTC.

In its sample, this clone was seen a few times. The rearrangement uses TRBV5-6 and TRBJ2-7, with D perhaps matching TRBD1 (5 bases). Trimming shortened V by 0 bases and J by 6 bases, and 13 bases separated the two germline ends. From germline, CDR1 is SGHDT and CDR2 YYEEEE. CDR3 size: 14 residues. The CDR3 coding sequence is TGTGCCAGCAGCTTGGACTCAAAGGGGATCGAGCAGTACTTC. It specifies CASSLDSKGIEQYF.

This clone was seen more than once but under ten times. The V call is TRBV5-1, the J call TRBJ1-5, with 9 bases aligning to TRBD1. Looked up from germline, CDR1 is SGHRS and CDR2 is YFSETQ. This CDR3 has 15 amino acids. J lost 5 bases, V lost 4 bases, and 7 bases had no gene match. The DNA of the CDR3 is TGCGCCAGCAGCCCGGGACAGGGAGGGGATCAGCCCCAGCATTTT. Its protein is CASSPGQGGDQPQHF.